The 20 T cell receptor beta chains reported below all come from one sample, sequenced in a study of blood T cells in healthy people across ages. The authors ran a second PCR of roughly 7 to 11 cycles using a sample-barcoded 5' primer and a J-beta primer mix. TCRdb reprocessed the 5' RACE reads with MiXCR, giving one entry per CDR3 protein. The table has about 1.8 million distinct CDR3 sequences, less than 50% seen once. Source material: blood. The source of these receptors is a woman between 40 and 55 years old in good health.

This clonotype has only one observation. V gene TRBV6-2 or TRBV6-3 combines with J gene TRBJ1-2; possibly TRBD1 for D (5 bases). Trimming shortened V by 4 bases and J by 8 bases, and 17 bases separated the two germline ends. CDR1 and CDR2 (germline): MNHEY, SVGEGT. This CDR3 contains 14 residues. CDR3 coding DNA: TGTGCCAGCAGTTCCCAGGGCCCGGCAGGCGGCTACACCTTC. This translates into CASSSQGPAGGYTF.

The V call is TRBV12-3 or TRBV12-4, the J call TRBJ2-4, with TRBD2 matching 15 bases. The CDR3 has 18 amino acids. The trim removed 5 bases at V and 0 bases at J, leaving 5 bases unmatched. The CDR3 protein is CASSAPGLAGGAKNIQYF. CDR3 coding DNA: TGTGCCAGCAGTGCCCCGGGACTAGCGGGGGGAGCCAAAAACATTCAGTACTTC.

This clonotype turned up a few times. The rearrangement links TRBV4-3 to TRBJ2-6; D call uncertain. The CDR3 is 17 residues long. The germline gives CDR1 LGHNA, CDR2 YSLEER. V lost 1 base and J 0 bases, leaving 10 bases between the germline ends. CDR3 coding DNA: TGCGCCAGCAGCCAAGGTCCCATACCCTCTGGGGCCAACGTCCTGACTTTC. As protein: CASSQGPIPSGANVLTF.

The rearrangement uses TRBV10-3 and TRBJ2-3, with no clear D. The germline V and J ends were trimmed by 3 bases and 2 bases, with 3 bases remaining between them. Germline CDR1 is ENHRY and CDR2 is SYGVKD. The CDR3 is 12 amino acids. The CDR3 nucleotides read TGTGCCATCAGTGACCCCACAGATACGCAGTATTTT. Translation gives CAISDPTDTQYF.

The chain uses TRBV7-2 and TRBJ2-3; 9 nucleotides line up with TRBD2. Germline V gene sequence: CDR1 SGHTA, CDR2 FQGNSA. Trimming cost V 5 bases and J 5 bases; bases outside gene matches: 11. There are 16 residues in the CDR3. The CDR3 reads CASSTSKLAGVDTQYF. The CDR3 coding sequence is TGTGCCAGCAGCACGAGCAAACTAGCGGGCGTAGATACGCAGTATTTT.

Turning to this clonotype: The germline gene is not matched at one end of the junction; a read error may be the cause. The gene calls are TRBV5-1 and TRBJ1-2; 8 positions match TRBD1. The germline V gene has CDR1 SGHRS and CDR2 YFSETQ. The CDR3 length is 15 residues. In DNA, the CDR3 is TGCGCCAGCGGCTTGGTTGTGACAGGGGAGTATGGCTACACCTTC. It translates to CASGLVVTGEYGYTF. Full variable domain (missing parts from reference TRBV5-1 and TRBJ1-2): KAGVTQTPRYLIKTRGQQVTLSCSPISGHRSVSWYQQTPGQGLQFLFEYFSETQRNKGNFPGRFSGRQFSNSRSEMNVSTLELGDSALYLCASGLVVTGEYGYTFGSGTRLTVV.

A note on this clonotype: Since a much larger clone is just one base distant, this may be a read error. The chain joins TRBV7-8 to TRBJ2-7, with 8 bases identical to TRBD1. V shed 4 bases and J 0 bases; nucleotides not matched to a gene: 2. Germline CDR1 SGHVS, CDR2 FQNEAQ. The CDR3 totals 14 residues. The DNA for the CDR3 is TGTGCCAGCAGCTGGGACAGGAGCTCCTACGAGCAGTACTTC. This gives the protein CASSWDRSSYEQYF. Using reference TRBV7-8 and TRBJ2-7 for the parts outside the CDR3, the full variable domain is GAGVSQSPRYKVAKRGQDVALRCDPISGHVSLFWYQQALGQGPEFLTYFQNEAQLDKSGLPSDRFFAERPEGSVSTLKIQRTQQEDSAVYLCASSWDRSSYEQYFGPGTRLTVT.

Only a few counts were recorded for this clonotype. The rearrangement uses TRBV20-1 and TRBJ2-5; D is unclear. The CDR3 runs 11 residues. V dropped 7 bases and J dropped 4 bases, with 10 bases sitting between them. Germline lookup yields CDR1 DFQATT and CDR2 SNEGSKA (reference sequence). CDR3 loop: CSGAFIETQYF. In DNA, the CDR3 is TGCAGTGGGGCGTTTATAGAGACCCAGTACTTC.

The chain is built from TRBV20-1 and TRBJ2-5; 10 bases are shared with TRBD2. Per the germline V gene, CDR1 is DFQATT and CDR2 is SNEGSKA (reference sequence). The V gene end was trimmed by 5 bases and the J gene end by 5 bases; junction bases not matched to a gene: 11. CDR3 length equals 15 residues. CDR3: CSAGTSGARGETQYF. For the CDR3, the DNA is TGCAGTGCTGGTACTAGCGGGGCCCGAGGGGAGACCCAGTACTTC.

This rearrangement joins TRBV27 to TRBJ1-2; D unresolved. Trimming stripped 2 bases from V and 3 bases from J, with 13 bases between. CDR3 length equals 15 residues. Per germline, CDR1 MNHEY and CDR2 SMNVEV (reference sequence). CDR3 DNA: TGTGCCAGCAGTTTAAGCCCAGGACGGTACTATGGCTACACCTTC. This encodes CASSLSPGRYYGYTF.

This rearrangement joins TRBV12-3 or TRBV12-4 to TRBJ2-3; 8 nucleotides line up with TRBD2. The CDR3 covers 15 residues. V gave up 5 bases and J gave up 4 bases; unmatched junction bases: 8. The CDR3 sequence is CASSPREGGADTQYF. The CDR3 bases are TGTGCCAGCAGTCCACGGGAGGGGGGTGCAGATACGCAGTATTTT.

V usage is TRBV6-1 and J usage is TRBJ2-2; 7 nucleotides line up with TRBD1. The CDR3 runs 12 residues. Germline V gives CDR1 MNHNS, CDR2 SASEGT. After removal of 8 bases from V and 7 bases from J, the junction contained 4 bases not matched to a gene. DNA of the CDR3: TGTGCCAGCTACAGGGGCGGCGGGGAGCTGTTTTTT. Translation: CASYRGGGELFF.

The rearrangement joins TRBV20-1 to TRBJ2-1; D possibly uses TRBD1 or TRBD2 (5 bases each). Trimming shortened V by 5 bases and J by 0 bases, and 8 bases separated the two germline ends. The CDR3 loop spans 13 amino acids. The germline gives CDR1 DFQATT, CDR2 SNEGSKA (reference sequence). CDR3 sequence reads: CSAHGGSYNEQFF. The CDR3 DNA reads TGCAGTGCTCATGGGGGCTCCTACAATGAGCAGTTCTTC.

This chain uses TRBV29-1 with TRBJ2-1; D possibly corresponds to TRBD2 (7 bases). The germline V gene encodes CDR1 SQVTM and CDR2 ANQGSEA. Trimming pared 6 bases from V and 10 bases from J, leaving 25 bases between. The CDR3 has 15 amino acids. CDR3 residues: CSVGMGGLPLGEQFF. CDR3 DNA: TGCAGCGTGGGGATGGGGGGGCTGCCCTTAGGAGAGCAGTTCTTC.

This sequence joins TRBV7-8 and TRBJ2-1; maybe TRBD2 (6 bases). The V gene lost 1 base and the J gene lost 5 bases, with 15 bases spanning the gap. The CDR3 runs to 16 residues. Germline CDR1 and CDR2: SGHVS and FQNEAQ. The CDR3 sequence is CASSLEFGGVNNEQFF. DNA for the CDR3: TGTGCCAGCAGCTTAGAGTTCGGCGGGGTTAACAATGAGCAGTTCTTC.

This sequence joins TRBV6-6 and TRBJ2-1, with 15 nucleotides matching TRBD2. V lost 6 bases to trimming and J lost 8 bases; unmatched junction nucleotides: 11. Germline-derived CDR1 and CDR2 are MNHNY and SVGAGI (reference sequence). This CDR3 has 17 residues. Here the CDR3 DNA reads TGTGCCAGCAGCCGAGAACGGGGACTAGCGGGGGGTGATGAGCAGTTCTTC. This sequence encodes CASSRERGLAGGDEQFF.

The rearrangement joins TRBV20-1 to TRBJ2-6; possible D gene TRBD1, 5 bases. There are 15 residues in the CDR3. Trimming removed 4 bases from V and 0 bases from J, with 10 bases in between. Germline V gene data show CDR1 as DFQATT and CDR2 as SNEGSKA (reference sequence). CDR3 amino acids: CSANRRGSGANVLTF. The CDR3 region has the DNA TGCAGTGCTAACCGAAGGGGCTCTGGGGCCAACGTCCTGACTTTC.

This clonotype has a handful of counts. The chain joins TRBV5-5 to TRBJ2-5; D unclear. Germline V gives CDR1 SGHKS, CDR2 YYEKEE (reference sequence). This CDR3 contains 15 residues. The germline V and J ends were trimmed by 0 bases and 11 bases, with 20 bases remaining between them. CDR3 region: CASSLGTLNRNEQYF. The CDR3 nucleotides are TGTGCCAGCAGCTTGGGGACCCTGAATCGCAATGAGCAGTACTTC. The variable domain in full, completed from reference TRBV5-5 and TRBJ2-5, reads DAGVTQSPTHLIKTRGQQVTLRCSPISGHKSVSWYQQVLGQGPQFIFQYYEKEERGRGNFPDRFSARQFPNYSSELNVNALLLGDSALYLCASSLGTLNRNEQYFGPGTRLLVL.

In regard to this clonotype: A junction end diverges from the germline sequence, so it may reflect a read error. The CDR3 protein is CVSSQGPYEQYF. CDR3 sequence (DNA): TGTGTCAGCAGCCAAGGACCTTACGAGCAGTACTTC. The chain recombines TRBV14 with TRBJ2-7; D is unclear. Germline-derived CDR1 and CDR2 are SGHDN and FVKESK. The CDR3 has 12 amino acids.

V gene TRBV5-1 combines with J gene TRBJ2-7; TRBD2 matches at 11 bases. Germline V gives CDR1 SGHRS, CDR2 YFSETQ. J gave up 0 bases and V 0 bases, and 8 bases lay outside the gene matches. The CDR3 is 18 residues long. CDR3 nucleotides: TGCGCCAGCAGCTTGGAGGATAGCGGGGGGGCTCCCTCCTACGAGCAGTACTTC. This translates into CASSLEDSGGAPSYEQYF.